This passage covers 14 T cell receptor beta chains from one sample sequenced in a study of neoadjuvant anti-PD-1 for oral cavity cancer. TCRdb keeps only in-frame clones here, not all; method: immunoSEQ multiplex PCR. Altogether about 15,000 clones are present, about 67% being singletons, with the ten largest covering over 2%. The starting material was PBMCs, obtained before nivolumab (anti-PD-1) treatment. The receptor source for this set is a person aged 35 to 85 with oral cavity squamous cell carcinoma.

J is TRBJ1-2 and V is TRBV29-1; a possible D gene is TRBD1 (5 bases). The CDR3 has 12 residues. Germline loops: CDR1 SQVTM, CDR2 ANQGSEA. The chain's CDR3 is CSVGDPRRGYTF. The CDR3 DNA reads as TGCAGTGTCGGGGACCCTAGACGGGGCTACACCTTC.

This clone has a handful of counts. This rearrangement joins TRBV30 to TRBJ2-2; unclear D gene. V dropped 0 bases and J dropped 6 bases, with 2 bases sitting between them. The germline V gene has CDR1 GTSNPN and CDR2 SVGIG (reference sequence). The CDR3 spans 11 residues. The CDR3 region is CAWSVSGELFF. CDR3 in DNA: TGTGCCTGGAGTGTATCCGGGGAGCTGTTTTTT.

This clone has just a few counts. This chain links TRBV2 with TRBJ2-5; a possible D gene is TRBD2 (5 bases). Trimming shortened V by 7 bases and J by 4 bases, and 19 bases separated the two germline ends. CDR1 is SNHLY, CDR2 FYNNEI, per germline. This CDR3 is built from 15 residues. The CDR3: CASKVSRGQAETQYF. The CDR3, as DNA: TGTGCCAGCAAGGTGTCCAGAGGGCAGGCAGAGACCCAGTACTTC.

The rearrangement uses TRBV6-5 and TRBJ2-5; D not resolved. CDR1 is MNHEY, CDR2 SVGAGI, per germline. There are 14 residues in the CDR3. V lost 0 bases and J 2 bases, leaving 7 bases between the germline ends. DNA of the CDR3: TGTGCCAGCAGTTACTCGTACGGTCAAGAGACCCAGTACTTC. It codes for CASSYSYGQETQYF.

This clone was seen only a few times. J is TRBJ1-2 and V is TRBV6-5, with 7 bases matching TRBD1. CDR3 size: 13 residues. V gave up 5 bases and J gave up 6 bases; unmatched junction bases: 6. Germline CDR1 reads MNHEY; CDR2 reads SVGAGI. CDR3 protein: CASSHPQGDGYTF. In DNA, the CDR3 is TGTGCCAGCAGTCACCCGCAGGGGGATGGCTACACCTTC.

The V call is TRBV4-1, the J call TRBJ2-7, with 10 bases matching TRBD1. Looked up from germline, CDR1 is MGHRA and CDR2 is YSYEKL. Trimming removed 3 bases from V and 6 bases from J; junction bases left unmatched: 5. The CDR3 totals 14 residues. CDR3 coding DNA: TGCGCCAGCAGCCAGGGGACAGGGGCCGCCGAGCAGTACTTC. This translates into CASSQGTGAAEQYF.

The V call is TRBV5-4, the J call TRBJ2-1, with D tentatively TRBD2 (5 bases). The germline CDR1 and CDR2 sequences are SGHNT and YYREEE (reference sequence). V lost 2 bases and J 1 base, leaving 10 bases between the germline ends. The CDR3 loop spans 15 amino acids. CDR3 coding DNA: TGTGCCAGCAGCTTCGACGGGAAGTCCTACAATGAGCAGTTCTTC. Protein: CASSFDGKSYNEQFF.

This clone was recorded once. V is TRBV11-2 and J is TRBJ2-1, with D possibly being TRBD2 (5 bases). CDR1 and CDR2 (germline): SGHAT, FQNNGV. The CDR3 is 15 residues long. Trimming stripped 5 bases from V and 7 bases from J, with 18 bases between. The CDR3 region is CASSAGLNTGNEQFF. The CDR3 bases are TGTGCCAGCAGCGCCGGATTAAACACGGGGAATGAGCAGTTCTTC.

There are a few counts of this clone. The V and J genes are TRBV9 and TRBJ2-3, with 7 bases fitting TRBD1. CDR1 and CDR2 from the germline V gene are SGDLS and YYNGEE. The CDR3 is made up of 13 amino acids. Trimming took 6 bases from V and 3 from J; bases not matched to a gene: 4. The CDR3 DNA reads TGTGCCAGCACCGACAGGGTTACAGATACGCAGTATTTT. Residues: CASTDRVTDTQYF.

The V gene is TRBV6-1, the J gene TRBJ1-1; D may be TRBD1 (6 bases). This CDR3 contains 15 residues. Germline lookup yields CDR1 MNHNS and CDR2 SASEGT. Deletions cut 4 bases from V and 5 bases from J, with 17 bases between. Here the CDR3 reads CASSGKQGSGTEAFF. The CDR3 DNA reads TGTGCCAGCAGTGGTAAACAGGGATCGGGAACTGAAGCTTTCTTT.

This rearrangement joins TRBV30 to TRBJ1-5, with D perhaps matching TRBD1 (6 bases). Germline CDR1 GTSNPN, CDR2 SVGIG (reference sequence). The CDR3 has 13 amino acids. The V end was cut by 2 bases, the J end by 7 bases, with 12 bases between. The CDR3 spells CAWSPSGGQPQHF. CDR3 DNA: TGTGCCTGGAGTCCCTCCGGGGGCCAGCCCCAGCATTTT.

The chain is built from TRBV6-6 and TRBJ2-5; no reliable D call. This CDR3 contains 13 residues. Germline lookup yields CDR1 MNHNY and CDR2 SVGAGI (reference sequence). V lost 1 base to trimming and J lost 2 bases, with 5 bases between them. CDR3: CASSYYGQETQYF. In DNA, the CDR3 is TGTGCCAGCAGTTACTACGGACAAGAGACCCAGTACTTC.

The gene calls are TRBV30 and TRBJ2-7; TRBD1 agrees at 7 bases. The CDR3 covers 13 residues. Germline CDR1 GTSNPN, CDR2 SVGIG (reference sequence). Unmatched junction bases numbered 11, after V lost 3 bases and J lost 9 bases. This CDR3 reads CAWSGQAVDTQYF. The CDR3 DNA is TGTGCCTGGAGCGGACAGGCCGTGGACACGCAGTACTTC.

The chain recombines TRBV19 with TRBJ1-4; D perhaps matches TRBD1 (5 bases). Germline CDR1 reads LNHDA; CDR2 reads SQIVND (reference sequence). V gave up 9 bases and J gave up 3 bases, with 17 bases separating them. The CDR3 contains 15 residues. DNA of the CDR3: TGTGCCAGCTATAACAACAGGCGGCCTAATGAAAAACTGTTTTTT. Translated: CASYNNRRPNEKLFF.